These 19 T cell receptor beta chains share one sample of origin, sequenced in a study of cytomegalovirus exposure and HLA in healthy donors. Repertoires were generated with immunoSEQ multiplex PCR, while TCRdb's copy carries only in-frame clones and drops some. The data contain about 240,000 clones, approximately 84% of them singletons. Sequencing used PBMCs. These receptors originate from a woman aged 30 to 39 in good health and CMV-seropositive.

This chain connects TRBV27 to TRBJ2-5; 11 bases agree with TRBD2. V shed 5 bases and J 2 bases; nucleotides not matched to a gene: 7. The CDR3 runs 16 residues. Germline V gives CDR1 MNHEY, CDR2 SMNVEV (reference sequence). The CDR3 coding sequence is TGTGCCAGCAGTCCCTTAGCGGGAGGGCATCAAGAGACCCAGTACTTC. Encoded protein: CASSPLAGGHQETQYF.

The rearrangement links TRBV28 to TRBJ2-7, with D tentatively TRBD2 (6 bases). Germline CDR1 and CDR2: MDHEN and SYDVKM. Trimming cost V 10 bases and J 4 bases, with 14 bases left between them. The CDR3 extends over 12 amino acids. The CDR3 region is CAMEGKAYEQYF. The CDR3 nucleotides read TGTGCCATGGAGGGAAAGGCGTACGAGCAGTACTTC.

V and J are TRBV19 and TRBJ1-4; no definite D call. The CDR3 consists of 15 residues. Germline-derived CDR1 and CDR2 are LNHDA and SQIVND (reference sequence). Trimming took off 3 bases at V and 10 bases at J, with 18 bases between the two ends. The CDR3 DNA reads as TGTGCCAGTAGTATGCAAGGAGGGTTTGGTGGAAAACTGTTTTTT. It codes for CASSMQGGFGGKLFF.

The V call is TRBV9, the J call TRBJ1-5; 8 bases align to TRBD1. Germline V gene sequence: CDR1 SGDLS, CDR2 YYNGEE. Trimming cost V 3 bases and J 5 bases; bases outside gene matches: 7. This CDR3 has 15 amino acids. This CDR3 is CASSAGTGRYQPQHF. CDR3 nucleotides: TGTGCCAGCAGCGCAGGGACAGGTAGGTATCAGCCCCAGCATTTT.

The chain carries TRBV19 and TRBJ1-1; a weak D match, TRBD1 (6 bases). Germline V lookup: CDR1 LNHDA, CDR2 SQIVND (reference sequence). Trimming stripped 4 bases from V and 6 bases from J, with 12 bases between. The CDR3 totals 13 residues. As DNA, the CDR3 is TGTGCCAGTAGTACAGGGGAGATCGCTGAAGCTTTCTTT. It translates to CASSTGEIAEAFF. Looking up the rest from reference TRBV19 and TRBJ1-1 gives the full variable domain: DGGITQSPKYLFRKEGQNVTLSCEQNLNHDAMYWYRQDPGQGLRLIYYSQIVNDFQKGDIAEGYSVSREKKESFPLTVTSAQKNPTAFYLCASSTGEIAEAFFGQGTRLTVV.

The chain carries TRBV27 and TRBJ2-1, with a tentative D call TRBD2 (5 bases). The V gene lost 7 bases and the J gene lost 7 bases, with 20 bases spanning the gap. The CDR3 consists of 15 residues. CDR1 is MNHEY and CDR2 is SMNVEV in the germline V gene (reference sequence). The DNA of the CDR3 is TGTGCCAGCACCACCCAACCGACGGGGAATAATGAGCAGTTCTTC. Its protein product is CASTTQPTGNNEQFF.

The chain joins TRBV7-8 to TRBJ2-7, with a tentative D call TRBD2 (6 bases). The CDR3 runs to 15 residues. Trimming took 1 base from V and 0 from J, leaving 10 bases between them. Germline CDR1 SGHVS, CDR2 FQNEAQ. CDR3 sequence (DNA): TGTGCCAGCAGCTTAGAGGACGGGAGCTCCTACGAGCAGTACTTC. Its protein product is CASSLEDGSSYEQYF.

J is TRBJ2-7 and V is TRBV19; the match to TRBD2 covers 13 bases. CDR1 is LNHDA, CDR2 SQIVND, per germline (reference sequence). The ends lost 1 base at V and 6 bases at J; junction bases unmatched: 3. This CDR3 is 15 amino acids long. The CDR3 DNA is TGTGCCAGTAGTATAGTCGGACTAGCGGGAGCCGAGCAGTACTTC. It codes for CASSIVGLAGAEQYF.

This rearrangement joins TRBV15 to TRBJ2-4; 10 bases match TRBD2. J gave up 5 bases and V 5 bases, and 6 bases lay outside the gene matches. Germline V gene sequence: CDR1 LNHNV, CDR2 YYDKDF (reference sequence). The CDR3 loop spans 15 amino acids. CDR3 amino acids: CATSRRGLAQNIQYF. The CDR3 DNA follows: TGTGCCACCAGCCGGCGGGGACTAGCGCAAAACATTCAGTACTTC.

The rearrangement joins TRBV15 to TRBJ1-1; D gene unclear. The germline V gene has CDR1 LNHNV and CDR2 YYDKDF (reference sequence). The CDR3 sequence is 13 residues long. V was shortened by 1 base and J by 6 bases, with 9 bases between the two germline ends. Here the CDR3 DNA reads TGTGCCACCAGCAGAGCCACGGGATCTGAAGCTTTCTTT. Translated: CATSRATGSEAFF.

For this clone: Other DNA sequences in this sample translate to the same CDR3. The rearrangement joins TRBV18 to TRBJ2-5; the match to TRBD2 covers 11 bases. CDR1 and CDR2 (germline): KGHSH, LQKENI. The J segment lost 1 base and the V segment lost 5 bases, leaving 6 bases of the junction unmatched. The CDR3 is 16 residues long. DNA of the CDR3: TGTGCCAGCTCAAGGACTAGCGGGTCTTTCCAAGAGACCCAGTACTTC. Translating it yields CASSRTSGSFQETQYF.

The V gene is TRBV2, the J gene TRBJ2-2, with a weak D call TRBD2 (7 bases). The CDR3 totals 17 residues. The V end was cut by 6 bases, the J end by 0 bases, with 17 bases between. Germline CDR1 SNHLY, CDR2 FYNNEI. CDR3 nucleotide sequence: TGTGCCAGCAGCAAAATAAGAGGGGGGGCGAACACCGGGGAGCTGTTTTTT. It encodes CASSKIRGGANTGELFF.

The CDR3 region has the DNA TGTGCCAGCAGTCTTACCCCGGGACAAACGTACGAGCAGTACTTC. Its translation: CASSLTPGQTYEQYF. V is TRBV27 and J is TRBJ2-7; the D gene is possibly TRBD1 (6 bases). The CDR3 length is 15 residues. Trimming pared 5 bases from V and 4 bases from J, leaving 18 bases between. The germline V gene encodes CDR1 MNHEY and CDR2 SMNVEV (reference sequence).

With respect to this clone: The junction shows a germline mismatch at one end, possibly a read error. The chain employs TRBV6-1 and TRBJ2-4; D perhaps matches TRBD2 (7 bases). From germline, CDR1 is MNHNS and CDR2 SASEGT. This CDR3 region has 12 residues. CDR3 region: CASNKGGGSQNF. The CDR3 DNA reads TGTGCCAGCAATAAGGGGGGGGGTAGTCAGAACTTC.

This clone was picked up one time. The J gene is TRBJ2-7, the V gene TRBV6-1; TRBD1 matches 10 bases. The germline gives CDR1 MNHNS, CDR2 SASEGT. J gave up 1 base and V 6 bases, and 6 bases lay outside the gene matches. This CDR3 has 15 amino acids. CDR3 in amino acids: CASRTTGGWSYEQYF. The CDR3 coding sequence is TGTGCCAGCAGAACGACAGGGGGCTGGTCCTACGAGCAGTACTTC.

The genes are TRBV19 and TRBJ1-1; 8 nucleotides agree with TRBD1. The CDR3 contains 11 residues. With V trimmed by 6 bases and J by 14 bases, 8 bases remained unmatched. Germline V gene lookup returns CDR1 LNHDA and CDR2 SQIVND (reference sequence). For the CDR3, the DNA is TGTGCCAGTAGGTCCGGACAGGGTAGCTTCTTT. Translated, it gives CASRSGQGSFF.

This clone was observed once. The chain couples TRBV10-2 to TRBJ2-1; D gene unclear. The germline gives CDR1 WSHSY, CDR2 SAAADI. The CDR3 is 13 amino acids. V lost 3 bases, J lost 9 bases, and 12 bases lay in between. CDR3 protein: CASSETTYGEQFF. CDR3 bases: TGCGCCAGCAGTGAAACTACTTACGGTGAGCAGTTCTTC.

In its sample, this clone was seen a few times. The CDR3 nucleotides are TGTGCCAGCAGCCCAGGGGACCGGTACGAGCAGTACTTC. Translated: CASSPGDRYEQYF. This rearrangement joins TRBV27 to TRBJ2-7; perhaps TRBD1 as D (6 bases). The CDR3 extends over 13 amino acids. V gave up 6 bases and J gave up 4 bases, with 13 bases separating them. Germline assignment: CDR1 MNHEY and CDR2 SMNVEV (reference sequence).

J is TRBJ2-5 and V is TRBV14; 7 nucleotides match TRBD2. CDR3 length equals 18 residues. After removal of 1 base from V and 4 bases from J, the junction contained 15 bases not matched to a gene. Per the germline V gene, CDR1 is SGHDN and CDR2 is FVKESK. CDR3 region: CASSQGGLTGGIGETQYF. The DNA for the CDR3 is TGTGCCAGCAGCCAAGGAGGGCTTACGGGAGGAATCGGAGAGACCCAGTACTTC. Full variable domain (missing parts from reference TRBV14 and TRBJ2-5): EAGVTQFPSHSVIEKGQTVTLRCDPISGHDNLYWYRRVMGKEIKFLLHFVKESKQDESGMPNNRFLAERTGGTYSTLKVQPAELEDSGVYFCASSQGGLTGGIGETQYFGPGTRLLVL.